Each of the 27 T cell receptor beta chains below was sequenced from the same sample in a study of beta chain features in type 1 diabetes. Study observations and caveats: Type 1 diabetes patients had moderately but significantly shorter TCRB CDR3s in all four CD4+ subsets.

The antigens for these receptors are not known. The entirety of the isolated RNA underwent reverse transcription, so expressed TCRB transcripts were sequenced. Generated by immunoSEQ multiplex PCR, the TCRdb table keeps only in-frame clones and is missing some. This sample has nearly 350,000 clones; approximately 9.9% occur once, and the top ten carry roughly 1%. The sample taken for sequencing was central memory CD4+ T cells from blood. Every receptor here comes from a man under 40 with type 1 diabetes.

This clone was observed a few times. The chain links TRBV25-1 to TRBJ1-6, with D unresolved. Between the trimmed V and J ends, which lost 6 bases and 3 bases, there was a span of 9 bases. The germline V gene has CDR1 MGHDK and CDR2 SYGVNS. CDR3 length equals 14 residues. The CDR3 is CASRTDNYNSPLHF. CDR3 bases: TGTGCCAGCAGAACAGACAACTATAATTCACCCCTCCACTTT.

CDR3 nucleotide sequence: TGTGCCAGCAGCCCTGGGACTAGCGGCTACACAGATACGCAGTATTTT. It specifies CASSPGTSGYTDTQYF. This chain links TRBV11-3 with TRBJ2-3, with 11 bases that match TRBD2. The CDR3 extends over 16 amino acids. J gave up 2 bases and V 5 bases, and 6 bases lay outside the gene matches. Germline V gene sequence: CDR1 SGHNT, CDR2 YENEEA.

The chain recombines TRBV29-1 with TRBJ2-5, with no clear D. The assigned J gene may be wrong: the sequence end matches TRBJ2-7 better. Germline CDR1 is SQVTM and CDR2 is ANQGSEA. This CDR3 spans 14 amino acids. The CDR3 loop reads CSVGGAFQRYEQYF. The CDR3 DNA reads TGCAGCGTTGGAGGTGCCTTTCAACGCTACGAGCAGTACTTC.

V and J are TRBV5-6 and TRBJ2-6, with D possibly called TRBD1 or TRBD2 (5 bases each). Germline V gene sequence: CDR1 SGHDT, CDR2 YYEEEE. The CDR3 has 18 amino acids. Trimming shortened V by 0 bases and J by 0 bases, and 13 bases separated the two germline ends. For the CDR3, the DNA is TGTGCCAGCAGCTTGGTTGGGGACGCCACCTCTGGGGCCAACGTCCTGACTTTC. As protein: CASSLVGDATSGANVLTF.

This clone was counted at least ten times. The rearrangement joins TRBV2 to TRBJ2-7; D gene ambiguous. The germline V gene encodes CDR1 SNHLY and CDR2 FYNNEI. The CDR3 consists of 13 residues. The germline V and J ends were trimmed by 6 bases and 6 bases, with 15 bases remaining between them. CDR3 loop: CASRAGPFSEQYF. DNA for the CDR3: TGTGCCAGCAGGGCCGGACCCTTTTCCGAGCAGTACTTC. Drawing the rest from reference TRBV2 and TRBJ2-7, the complete variable domain is EPEVTQTPSHQVTQMGQEVILRCVPISNHLYFYWYRQILGQKVEFLVSFYNNEISEKSEIFDDQFSVERPDGSNFTLKIRSTKLEDSAMYFCASRAGPFSEQYFGPGTRLTVT.

Only a few counts were recorded for this clone. Other DNA sequences in the same sample also yield this CDR3. V and J are TRBV10-3 and TRBJ1-2; D is unclear. The germline V gene encodes CDR1 ENHRY and CDR2 SYGVKD. The ends were cut back, 3 bases at V and 2 bases at J, with 4 bases in the middle. The CDR3 has 12 residues. CDR3 DNA: TGTGCCATCAGTGACAGGAACTATGGCTACACCTTC. Its translation is CAISDRNYGYTF.

This chain uses TRBV28 with TRBJ1-5, with a tentative D call TRBD1 (5 bases). V was pared by 3 bases and J by 9 bases, with 12 bases between. The CDR3 extends over 13 amino acids. Germline-derived CDR1 and CDR2 are MDHEN and SYDVKM. The CDR3 reads CASSLSRGRPQHF. CDR3 coding DNA: TGTGCCAGCAGTTTGTCTCGGGGGAGGCCCCAGCATTTT. Complete variable domain (other parts from reference TRBV28 and TRBJ1-5): DVKVTQSSRYLVKRTGEKVFLECVQDMDHENMFWYRQDPGLGLRLIYFSYDVKMKEKGDIPEGYSVSREKKERFSLILESASTNQTSMYLCASSLSRGRPQHFGDGTRLSIL.

This chain connects TRBV14 to TRBJ2-1, with TRBD1 as a possible D gene (6 bases). V lost 5 bases and J lost 6, with 20 bases in between. Germline values: CDR1 SGHDN, CDR2 FVKESK. CDR3 length: 16 residues. The chain's CDR3 is CASSNGKGRGGNEQFF. In DNA, the CDR3 is TGTGCCAGCAGCAATGGAAAGGGCAGGGGTGGCAATGAGCAGTTCTTC.

Ten or more counts support this clone. The chain uses TRBV7-9 and TRBJ2-7; D is possibly TRBD2 (5 bases). Germline lookup yields CDR1 SEHNR and CDR2 FQNEAQ (reference sequence). This CDR3 is 12 amino acids long. V lost 5 bases, J lost 7 bases, and 12 bases lay in between. CDR3: CASSRSPGEQYF. CDR3 nucleotide sequence: TGTGCCAGCAGCCGGAGCCCGGGGGAGCAGTACTTC.

This clone was recorded a few times. The rearrangement links TRBV11-2 to TRBJ2-1, with D unclear. CDR1 SGHAT and CDR2 FQNNGV come from the germline V gene. The CDR3 loop spans 14 amino acids. V lost 4 bases and J lost 1, with 8 bases in between. For the CDR3, the DNA is TGTGCCAGCAGCTCCATCCGTTCCTACAATGAGCAGTTCTTC. Translation gives CASSSIRSYNEQFF.

This clone was counted only a few times. V and J are TRBV27 and TRBJ1-1; D possibly corresponds to TRBD1 (5 bases). V dropped 6 bases and J dropped 2 bases, with 22 bases sitting between them. The CDR3 is 17 residues long. From germline, CDR1 is MNHEY and CDR2 SMNVEV (reference sequence). CDR3: CASRARQGQGLNTEAFF. The CDR3 DNA reads as TGTGCCAGCAGGGCCAGGCAGGGCCAGGGCCTAAACACTGAAGCTTTCTTT.

This clone has a handful of counts. The chain combines TRBV19 with TRBJ2-1, with D possibly TRBD2 on 5 matching bases. This CDR3 has 11 residues. Looked up from germline, CDR1 is LNHDA and CDR2 is SQIVND (reference sequence). V was pared by 10 bases and J by 8 bases, with 12 bases between. The CDR3 DNA is TGTGCCACCCAGAGGGAAGATGAGCAGTTCTTC. It translates to CATQREDEQFF.

CDR3 amino acids: CASSPGQGAAGANVLTF. For the CDR3, the DNA is TGCGCCAGCAGCCCCGGACAGGGGGCGGCTGGGGCCAACGTCCTGACTTTC. This sequence joins TRBV5-1 and TRBJ2-6, with TRBD1 matching over 11 bases. CDR3 length: 17 residues. Germline V lookup: CDR1 SGHRS, CDR2 YFSETQ. V trimming: 4 bases; J trimming: 2 bases; junction bases outside the gene matches: 5.

This clone is a singleton in its sample. The chain has TRBV5-4 and TRBJ1-2; no firm D call. The CDR3 consists of 14 residues. The V end lost 4 bases, the J end lost 4 bases, and 14 bases lay between the germline ends. Per germline, CDR1 SGHNT and CDR2 YYREEE (reference sequence). The CDR3 protein is CASSPNRDSYGYTF. The CDR3 nucleotides read TGTGCCAGCAGCCCAAACCGGGATTCCTATGGCTACACCTTC. The whole variable domain, remainder taken from reference TRBV5-4 and TRBJ1-2, is ETGVTQSPTHLIKTRGQQVTLRCSSQSGHNTVSWYQQALGQGPQFIFQYYREEENGRGNFPPRFSGLQFPNYSSELNVNALELDDSALYLCASSPNRDSYGYTFGSGTRLTVV.

The rearrangement links TRBV6-5 to TRBJ1-6; D remains unclear. Trimming took 0 bases from V and 0 from J, leaving 6 bases between them. Germline V gene data show CDR1 as MNHEY and CDR2 as SVGAGI. CDR3 size: 16 residues. CDR3: CASSYSDGSYNSPLHF. DNA for the CDR3: TGTGCCAGCAGTTACTCGGACGGCTCCTATAATTCACCCCTCCACTTT.

This clone was counted only a few times. The chain is built from TRBV7-2 and TRBJ2-1; TRBD2 matches 10 bases. The CDR3 is 15 amino acids. Germline CDR1 reads SGHTA; CDR2 reads FQGNSA. Trimming removed 5 bases from V and 8 bases from J; junction bases left unmatched: 9. CDR3 protein: CASSRPGLARHEQFF. DNA for the CDR3: TGTGCCAGCAGCCGCCCGGGACTAGCGAGGCATGAGCAGTTCTTC.

CDR3: CASSSPVSQETQYF. In DNA form, the CDR3 reads TGTGCCAGCAGTTCCCCAGTGTCCCAAGAGACCCAGTACTTC. The chain employs TRBV28 and TRBJ2-5, with no clear D. CDR3 size: 14 residues. Deletions cut 4 bases from V and 1 base from J, with 10 bases between. Germline CDR1 MDHEN, CDR2 SYDVKM. Variable domain in full (rest from reference TRBV28 and TRBJ2-5): DVKVTQSSRYLVKRTGEKVFLECVQDMDHENMFWYRQDPGLGLRLIYFSYDVKMKEKGDIPEGYSVSREKKERFSLILESASTNQTSMYLCASSSPVSQETQYFGPGTRLLVL.

The chain recombines TRBV11-2 with TRBJ2-7; 10 bases line up with TRBD2. This CDR3 spans 14 amino acids. V was pared by 0 bases and J by 9 bases, with 5 bases of the junction left unmatched. Germline V gene lookup returns CDR1 SGHAT and CDR2 FQNNGV. CDR3 in amino acids: CASSLEGSGGPQYF. The CDR3 DNA reads as TGTGCCAGCAGCTTAGAAGGTAGCGGGGGGCCGCAGTACTTC.

The chain links TRBV19 to TRBJ1-6, with D possibly TRBD1 on 5 matching bases. V lost 6 bases to trimming and J lost 11 bases, with 14 bases between them. The CDR3 is made up of 13 amino acids. Per germline, CDR1 LNHDA and CDR2 SQIVND (reference sequence). The CDR3 DNA is TGTGCCAGTAGGCAAGGGGTTTATACACCCCTCCACTTT. Translated, it gives CASRQGVYTPLHF.

The sample holds a few counts of this clone. The genes are TRBV4-3 and TRBJ2-5; 11 positions agree with TRBD2. Trimming cost V 0 bases and J 3 bases; bases outside gene matches: 9. Germline V gives CDR1 LGHNA, CDR2 YSLEER. CDR3 length: 18 residues. In DNA form, the CDR3 reads TGCGCCAGCAGCCAAGAGGTGTTTAGCGGGGGGGAGGAAGAGACCCAGTACTTC. Translating it yields CASSQEVFSGGEEETQYF.

This chain links TRBV5-6 with TRBJ1-4, with a possible D match to TRBD1 (5 bases). Deletions cut 2 bases from V and 3 bases from J, with 11 bases between. This CDR3 region has 15 residues. Germline-derived CDR1 and CDR2 are SGHDT and YYEEEE. The CDR3 nucleotides read TGTGCCAGCAGCTTTGGGACCGGGGCTAATGAAAAACTGTTTTTT. Translated: CASSFGTGANEKLFF.

The chain combines TRBV6-5 with TRBJ1-1; D perhaps matches TRBD1 (5 bases). Germline CDR1 reads MNHEY; CDR2 reads SVGAGI. The V end lost 8 bases, the J end lost 5 bases, and 12 bases lay between the germline ends. The CDR3 totals 12 residues. CDR3 bases: TGTGCCAGCTTCAGGGCAGCAACTGAAGCTTTCTTT. It yields the protein CASFRAATEAFF.

This clone was seen more than once but under ten times. The gene calls are TRBV5-1 and TRBJ2-1, with D maybe TRBD1 (6 bases). V shed 4 bases and J shed 10 bases, with 18 bases lying between them. Germline-derived CDR1 and CDR2 are SGHRS and YFSETQ. The CDR3 has 14 amino acids. CDR3 DNA sequence: TGCGCCAGCAGCCCCTCTACCACAGGGTACGAGCAGTTCTTC. Its translation: CASSPSTTGYEQFF.

The chain carries TRBV29-1 and TRBJ2-7, with TRBD1 as a possible D gene (7 bases). Trimming removed 4 bases from V and 7 bases from J, with 14 bases in between. Germline lookup yields CDR1 SQVTM and CDR2 ANQGSEA. This CDR3 spans 12 amino acids. Here the CDR3 DNA reads TGCAGCGTTGGCGGGGACAGAATAGAGCAGTACTTC. Translated, it gives CSVGGDRIEQYF.

This clone was detected a few times. The chain couples TRBV18 to TRBJ1-6; unclear D gene. Trimming took 3 bases from V and 9 from J, leaving 15 bases between them. CDR3 size: 15 residues. From germline, CDR1 is KGHSH and CDR2 LQKENI. This chain's CDR3 is CASSPRPDSASPLHF. CDR3 sequence (DNA): TGTGCCAGCTCACCTCGGCCAGATTCGGCTTCACCCCTCCACTTT.

This chain connects TRBV7-2 to TRBJ2-3; 8 bases agree with TRBD2. This CDR3 spans 16 amino acids. V dropped 5 bases and J dropped 2; count of bases not matched to a gene: 9. Germline CDR1 is SGHTA and CDR2 is FQGNSA. This chain's CDR3 is CASSGRGAGATDTQYF. The CDR3 nucleotides are TGTGCCAGCAGCGGCCGGGGAGCGGGGGCCACAGATACGCAGTATTTT.

This chain links TRBV30 with TRBJ1-5, with D unresolved. This CDR3 has 13 residues. Germline V CDR1 and CDR2: GTSNPN, SVGIG (reference sequence). The V and J ends lost 1 base and 4 bases respectively, with 8 bases between them. The CDR3 coding sequence is TGTGCCTGGAGTGGGGCAGGAAATCAGCCCCAGCATTTT. Its translation: CAWSGAGNQPQHF. The full variable domain, in which reference TRBV30 and TRBJ1-5 provide the parts outside the CDR3, is SQTIHQWPATLVQPVGSPLSLECTVEGTSNPNLYWYRQAAGRGLQLLFYSVGIGQISSEVPQNLSASRPQDRQFILSSKKLLLSDSGFYLCAWSGAGNQPQHFGDGTRLSIL.